This passage covers 32 T cell receptor beta chains from one sample sequenced in a study of shared clonotypes between healthy human individuals. Data came from immunoSEQ multiplex PCR; TCRdb stores just in-frame clones and leaves some out. The sample lists about 1.1 million clones; about 72% were seen once. The specimen sequenced was memory CD4+ T cells from PBMCs. Regarding subset: CD45RA-negative fraction. The receptors here all came from a man aged 18 to 29 in good health. Some clones in this sample may be carry-over from other donors' samples.

About this clone itself: One base separates it from a far larger clone, so it is likely a read error. Other DNA sequences in this sample translate to the same CDR3. The rearrangement links TRBV29-1 to TRBJ2-5; D is undetermined. The length of the CDR3 is 12 residues. The germline gives CDR1 SQVTM, CDR2 ANQGSEA. The chain's CDR3 is CSVSPDQETQYF. The CDR3 bases are TGCAGCGTTTCCCCAGACCAGGAGACCCAGTACTTC.

This chain links TRBV9 with TRBJ1-4, with a possible D match to TRBD1 (5 bases). The germline CDR1 and CDR2 sequences are SGDLS and YYNGEE. The CDR3 runs to 17 residues. Between the trimmed V and J ends, which lost 0 bases and 8 bases, there was a span of 20 bases. The CDR3 loop is CASSVGGFGRAREKLFF. The CDR3 DNA is TGTGCCAGCAGCGTAGGCGGTTTCGGCAGGGCCAGGGAAAAACTGTTTTTT.

This clone turned up a few times. V and J are TRBV14 and TRBJ1-1; D remains ambiguous. V lost 4 bases to trimming and J lost 0 bases, with 6 bases between them. Germline V gene sequence: CDR1 SGHDN, CDR2 FVKESK. This CDR3 comprises 13 residues. Here the CDR3 DNA reads TGTGCCAGCAGCCCATACATGAACACTGAAGCTTTCTTT. This encodes CASSPYMNTEAFF.

V usage is TRBV5-6 and J usage is TRBJ2-2, with D hard to call. The germline CDR1 and CDR2 sequences are SGHDT and YYEEEE. Trimming removed 2 bases from V and 4 bases from J, with 15 bases in between. This CDR3 is built from 16 residues. The CDR3 protein is CASSFQGPLGTGELFF. For the CDR3, the DNA is TGTGCCAGCAGCTTTCAAGGGCCGTTGGGCACCGGGGAGCTGTTTTTT.

V usage is TRBV27 and J usage is TRBJ1-1; tentatively, D is TRBD1 (5 bases). Germline values: CDR1 MNHEY, CDR2 SMNVEV (reference sequence). The CDR3 totals 15 residues. The ends were cut back, 5 bases at V and 1 base at J, with 14 bases in the middle. In DNA form, the CDR3 reads TGTGCCAGCAGTAGAACCGCCGGGACGAACACTGAAGCTTTCTTT. Its protein is CASSRTAGTNTEAFF.

This clone was seen once. This sequence joins TRBV2 and TRBJ2-3; perhaps TRBD2 as D (6 bases). CDR3 length: 15 residues. The germline gives CDR1 SNHLY, CDR2 FYNNEI. V lost 7 bases and J 3 bases, leaving 17 bases between the germline ends. CDR3 in amino acids: CASNGAGRPTDTQYF. The CDR3, as DNA: TGTGCCAGCAACGGGGCAGGGAGGCCGACAGATACGCAGTATTTT.

The CDR3 coding sequence is TGTGCCAGCAGTTTATCCGGCGTTGGCTACACCTTC. Its protein product is CASSLSGVGYTF. The chain joins TRBV27 to TRBJ1-2; D remains unclear. CDR3 length: 12 residues. V lost 0 bases and J lost 7, with 6 bases in between. Per the germline V gene, CDR1 is MNHEY and CDR2 is SMNVEV (reference sequence).

The rearrangement joins TRBV2 to TRBJ1-1; TRBD1 matches 11 bases. The germline gives CDR1 SNHLY, CDR2 FYNNEI. This CDR3 region has 14 residues. With 6 bases clipped from V and 3 bases from J, the junction kept 3 bases outside the gene matches. CDR3 region: CASRVDRGHTEAFF. CDR3 sequence (DNA): TGTGCCAGCAGGGTGGACAGGGGGCACACTGAAGCTTTCTTT.

V gene TRBV10-3 combines with J gene TRBJ2-3, with a possible D match to TRBD1 (7 bases). Trimming took 0 bases from V and 8 from J, leaving 18 bases between them. Germline-derived CDR1 and CDR2 are ENHRY and SYGVKD. There are 16 residues in the CDR3. DNA for the CDR3: TGTGCCATCAGTGAGTCCGGAGGGGGCGGCTCTGGTACGCAGTATTTT. Residues: CAISESGGGGSGTQYF.

The chain combines TRBV6-1 with TRBJ1-2, with a tentative D call TRBD1 (6 bases). V was shortened by 5 bases and J by 4 bases, with 14 bases between the two germline ends. Germline V lookup: CDR1 MNHNS, CDR2 SASEGT. The CDR3 sequence is 14 residues long. CDR3 coding DNA: TGTGCCAGCAGTATGGACAGAGCTTTCTATGGCTACACCTTC. It yields the protein CASSMDRAFYGYTF.

The DNA of the CDR3 is TGTGCCAGTAGTATGGTGGCAGGAAACACCATATATTTT. Protein product: CASSMVAGNTIYF. This chain joins TRBV19 and TRBJ1-3, with unresolved D. The CDR3 has 13 residues. The germline gives CDR1 LNHDA, CDR2 SQIVND (reference sequence). V was shortened by 3 bases and J by 4 bases, with 7 bases between the two germline ends.

V and J are TRBV7-2 and TRBJ1-4, with 7 bases lining up with TRBD1. The CDR3 loop spans 14 amino acids. V gave up 6 bases and J gave up 4 bases; unmatched junction bases: 5. Germline CDR1 SGHTA, CDR2 FQGNSA. In DNA form, the CDR3 reads TGTGCCAGCAGACCCGGGACAGTTAATGAAAAACTGTTTTTT. Translated: CASRPGTVNEKLFF. Supplemented by reference TRBV7-2 and TRBJ1-4, the full variable domain reads GAGVSQSPSNKVTEKGKDVELRCDPISGHTALYWYRQSLGQGLEFLIYFQGNSAPDKSGLPSDRFSAERTGGSVSTLTIQRTQQEDSAVYLCASRPGTVNEKLFFGSGTQLSVL.

This clone was observed once. The chain combines TRBV5-1 with TRBJ1-2; D is ambiguous. The germline CDR1 and CDR2 sequences are SGHRS and YFSETQ. This CDR3 comprises 15 residues. The V and J ends lost 4 bases and 0 bases respectively, with 13 bases between them. The CDR3 spells CASSPIGSTNYGYTF. DNA for the CDR3: TGCGCCAGCAGCCCTATAGGGAGTACTAACTATGGCTACACCTTC.

V is TRBV7-2 and J is TRBJ1-2, with 8 bases lining up with TRBD1. Germline-derived CDR1 and CDR2 are SGHTA and FQGNSA. V was pared by 1 base and J by 2 bases, with 3 bases of the junction left unmatched. CDR3 size: 15 residues. This CDR3 is CASSLGQGANYGYTF. In nucleotides, the CDR3 is TGTGCCAGCAGCTTAGGCCAGGGGGCGAACTATGGCTACACCTTC.

The genes are TRBV7-3 and TRBJ2-6, with a weak D call TRBD2 (5 bases). Germline V gives CDR1 SGHTA, CDR2 FQGTGA. Trimming pared 2 bases from V and 2 bases from J, leaving 13 bases between. This CDR3 contains 17 residues. DNA of the CDR3: TGTGCCAGCAGCTTACTACCGGGGTCGGCTGGGGCCAACGTCCTGACTTTC. Translating it yields CASSLLPGSAGANVLTF.

This sequence joins TRBV7-9 and TRBJ2-2; 7 bases fit TRBD1. This CDR3 is 17 amino acids long. Germline V CDR1 and CDR2: SEHNR, FQNEAQ (reference sequence). After removal of 5 bases from V and 0 bases from J, the junction contained 9 bases not matched to a gene. DNA of the CDR3: TGTGCCAGCAGCCTTACCTTAGGGACAGCGAACACCGGGGAGCTGTTTTTT. Amino acids: CASSLTLGTANTGELFF.

The chain recombines TRBV28 with TRBJ2-7; weak D call: TRBD2 (6 bases). V was clipped by 6 bases and J by 5 bases, with 17 bases between them. Per germline, CDR1 MDHEN and CDR2 SYDVKM. The CDR3 has 14 residues. This CDR3 is CASSTPGLVNEQYF. CDR3 in DNA: TGTGCCAGCAGCACCCCGGGACTTGTCAACGAGCAGTACTTC.

CDR3 residues: CAGPDTQYF. The CDR3, as DNA: TGTGCGGGGCCAGATACGCAGTATTTT. V gene TRBV10-3 combines with J gene TRBJ2-3, with TRBD1 as a possible D gene (5 bases). In germline, CDR1 is ENHRY, CDR2 SYGVKD. The CDR3 consists of 9 residues.

Comments on this clone: One end of the junction is discordant with germline, which a read error may explain. The sample has other DNA sequences that encode this CDR3 too. The chain is built from TRBV2 and TRBJ1-1; D may be TRBD1 (6 bases). Germline V gene data show CDR1 as SNHLY and CDR2 as FYNNEI. This CDR3 comprises 14 residues. The CDR3 sequence is CASSKETGSREAFF. Here the CDR3 DNA reads TGCGCCAGTAGTAAAGAAACAGGGAGTAGGGAAGCTTTCTTT.

The gene calls are TRBV19 and TRBJ2-2; D call uncertain. Germline V gene sequence: CDR1 LNHDA, CDR2 SQIVND (reference sequence). V was cut by 5 bases and J by 4 bases, with 5 bases left in between. The CDR3 is 12 residues long. CDR3 sequence: CASSSFTGELFF. The CDR3 DNA sequence: TGTGCCAGTAGTTCCTTCACCGGGGAGCTGTTTTTT.

The V gene is TRBV29-1, the J gene TRBJ2-7; D is possibly TRBD1 (7 bases). Per the germline V gene, CDR1 is SQVTM and CDR2 is ANQGSEA. Between the trimmed V and J ends, which lost 5 bases and 1 base, there was a span of 15 bases. The CDR3 spans 14 residues. The CDR3 region has the DNA TGCAGCGTTAAGGAGGCAGGGGGGTCCTACGAGCAGTACTTC. Protein sequence: CSVKEAGGSYEQYF.

This clone was observed once. The rearrangement links TRBV5-5 to TRBJ2-5; 13 positions agree with TRBD2. The germline gives CDR1 SGHKS, CDR2 YYEKEE (reference sequence). The V gene end was trimmed by 4 bases and the J gene end by 5 bases; junction bases not matched to a gene: 2. The CDR3 totals 14 residues. The chain's CDR3 is CASSGLAGAETQYF. In nucleotides, the CDR3 is TGTGCCAGCAGCGGACTAGCGGGAGCTGAGACCCAGTACTTC.

V and J are TRBV14 and TRBJ1-1; tentative D call: TRBD1 (5 bases). The CDR3 contains 14 residues. V lost 3 bases, J lost 10 bases, and 18 bases lay in between. The V gene's germline CDR1 is SGHDN and CDR2 FVKESK. The chain's CDR3 is CASSHGGESRGAFF. CDR3 coding DNA: TGTGCCAGCAGCCACGGGGGGGAGTCCCGAGGAGCTTTCTTT.

This clone was picked up one time. The chain uses TRBV15 and TRBJ1-1; 7 bases are shared with TRBD1. The germline V gene encodes CDR1 LNHNV and CDR2 YYDKDF (reference sequence). Trimming took 8 bases from V and 5 from J; bases not matched to a gene: 14. The CDR3 extends over 15 amino acids. This CDR3 is CATQVQGGAGTEAFF. CDR3 DNA: TGTGCCACCCAGGTACAAGGGGGCGCGGGGACTGAAGCTTTCTTT. The full variable domain, rest sourced from reference TRBV15 and TRBJ1-1, is DAMVIQNPRYQVTQFGKPVTLSCSQTLNHNVMYWYQQKSSQAPKLLFHYYDKDFNNEADTPDNFQSRRPNTSFCFLDIRSPGLGDTAMYLCATQVQGGAGTEAFFGQGTRLTVV.

A few counts support this clone. V and J are TRBV30 and TRBJ1-1; a weak D match, TRBD1 (6 bases). Trimming pared 5 bases from V and 1 base from J, leaving 8 bases between. Per the germline V gene, CDR1 is GTSNPN and CDR2 is SVGIG (reference sequence). The length of the CDR3 is 12 residues. Here the CDR3 DNA reads TGTGCCTGGGGACAGCGGAACACTGAAGCTTTCTTT. Its translation: CAWGQRNTEAFF.

V is TRBV7-2 and J is TRBJ1-2; 8 bases agree with TRBD1. This CDR3 spans 15 amino acids. CDR1 is SGHTA and CDR2 is FQGNSA in the germline V gene. Germline trimming cut 5 bases from V and 4 bases from J; bases unmatched to any gene: 9. CDR3 residues: CASSPTPGTGYGYTF. Here the CDR3 DNA reads TGTGCCAGCAGCCCCACCCCCGGGACAGGCTATGGCTACACCTTC.

Ten or more counts support this clone. The rearrangement uses TRBV18 and TRBJ2-7, with D tentatively TRBD2 (5 bases). Trimming took 4 bases from V and 2 from J, leaving 12 bases between them. This CDR3 contains 14 residues. Germline CDR1 reads KGHSH; CDR2 reads LQKENI. The CDR3 nucleotides are TGTGCCAGCTCACGAGCGGCCCAAACCTACGAGCAGTACTTC. Its translation is CASSRAAQTYEQYF.

This clone was counted only a few times. The chain employs TRBV30 and TRBJ2-7; D ambiguous. Per the germline V gene, CDR1 is GTSNPN and CDR2 is SVGIG (reference sequence). Deletions cut 4 bases from V and 0 bases from J, with 13 bases between. This CDR3 spans 14 amino acids. CDR3 DNA sequence: TGTGCCTGGAAGGGCCCGGAAATCTCCTACGAGCAGTACTTC. Translating gives CAWKGPEISYEQYF.

This clone came up a few times. The rearrangement joins TRBV6-1 to TRBJ1-2; tentatively, D is TRBD1 (5 bases). The CDR3 is 16 amino acids. Trimming shortened V by 6 bases and J by 8 bases, and 25 bases separated the two germline ends. From germline, CDR1 is MNHNS and CDR2 SASEGT. This chain's CDR3 is CASREKGPAGNGGYTF. The CDR3 nucleotides read TGTGCCAGCAGGGAAAAGGGACCGGCTGGTAATGGAGGCTACACCTTC.

V gene TRBV12-2 combines with J gene TRBJ1-1; no check of the table's D call, TRBD1, against the DNA was made. TRBV12-2 counts as a pseudogene. The CDR3 runs to 17 residues. The CDR3 protein is CASRLATSWQRSPGTFF. Here the CDR3 DNA reads TGTGCAAGTCGCTTAGCCACGTCCTGGCAAAGGTCCCCAGGGACTTTCTTT.

This chain connects TRBV28 to TRBJ1-2; 9 bases are shared with TRBD1. Germline-derived CDR1 and CDR2 are MDHEN and SYDVKM. CDR3 length: 13 residues. Trimming at V came to 6 bases and at J to 3 bases, leaving 2 bases not matched to a gene. This CDR3 is CASRRTGDYGYTF. CDR3 nucleotides: TGTGCCAGCAGGAGGACAGGGGACTATGGCTACACCTTC.

This chain uses TRBV19 with TRBJ2-7, with TRBD2 matching 9 bases. The CDR3 sequence is 14 residues long. Germline V CDR1 and CDR2: LNHDA, SQIVND (reference sequence). Trimming at V came to 6 bases and at J to 2 bases, leaving 5 bases not matched to a gene. The CDR3 protein is CASRLIAGAYEQYF. The CDR3 bases are TGTGCCAGTAGATTAATAGCGGGGGCCTACGAGCAGTACTTC.